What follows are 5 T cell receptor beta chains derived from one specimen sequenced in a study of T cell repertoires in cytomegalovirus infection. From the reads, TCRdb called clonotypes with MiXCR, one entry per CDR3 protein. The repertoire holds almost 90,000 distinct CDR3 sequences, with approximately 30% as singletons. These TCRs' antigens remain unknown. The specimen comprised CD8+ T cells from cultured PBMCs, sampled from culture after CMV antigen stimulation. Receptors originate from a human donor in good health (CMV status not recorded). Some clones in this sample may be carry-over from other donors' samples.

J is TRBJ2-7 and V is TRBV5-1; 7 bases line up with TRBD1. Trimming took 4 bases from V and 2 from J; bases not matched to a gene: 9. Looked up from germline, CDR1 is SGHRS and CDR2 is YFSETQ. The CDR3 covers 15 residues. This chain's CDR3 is CASSTAGTDTYEQYF. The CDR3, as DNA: TGCGCCAGCAGCACAGCCGGGACAGATACCTACGAGCAGTACTTC.

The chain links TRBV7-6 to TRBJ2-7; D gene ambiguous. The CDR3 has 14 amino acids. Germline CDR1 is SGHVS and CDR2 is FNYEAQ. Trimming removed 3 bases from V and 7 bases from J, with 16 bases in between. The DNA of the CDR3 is TGTGCCAGCAGCTTGACCGGACCCCCTGGGGAGCAGTACTTC. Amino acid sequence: CASSLTGPPGEQYF. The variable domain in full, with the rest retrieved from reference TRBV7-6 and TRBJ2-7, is GAGVSQSPRYKVTKRGQDVALRCDPISGHVSLYWYRQALGQGPEFLTYFNYEAQQDKSGLPNDRFSAERPEGSISTLTIQRTEQRDSAMYRCASSLTGPPGEQYFGPGTRLTVT.

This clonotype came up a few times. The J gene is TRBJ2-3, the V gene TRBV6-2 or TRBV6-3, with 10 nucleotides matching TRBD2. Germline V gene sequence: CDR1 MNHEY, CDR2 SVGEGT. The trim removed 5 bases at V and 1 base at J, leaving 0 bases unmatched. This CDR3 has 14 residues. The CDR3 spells CASSSGGGTDTQYF. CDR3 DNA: TGTGCCAGCAGTAGCGGGGGGGGCACAGATACGCAGTATTTT.

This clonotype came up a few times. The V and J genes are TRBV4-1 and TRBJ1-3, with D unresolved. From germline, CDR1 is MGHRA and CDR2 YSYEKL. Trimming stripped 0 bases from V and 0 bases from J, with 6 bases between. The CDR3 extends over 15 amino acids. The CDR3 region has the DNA TGCGCCAGCAGCCAAGATTCCCCCTCTGGAAACACCATATATTTT. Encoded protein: CASSQDSPSGNTIYF.

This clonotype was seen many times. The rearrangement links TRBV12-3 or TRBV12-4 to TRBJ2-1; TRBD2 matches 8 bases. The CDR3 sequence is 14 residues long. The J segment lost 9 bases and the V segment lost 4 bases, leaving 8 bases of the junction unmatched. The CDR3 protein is CASSSLAGTAEQFF. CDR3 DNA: TGTGCCAGCAGTTCATTAGCGGGGACGGCTGAGCAGTTCTTC.